This T cell receptor (beta chain) derives from a study of T cell responses to AZD1222 COVID-19 vaccine. Study-wide context: Second-dose intervals of approximately 4 or approximately 12 weeks were pooled. Notes on the study in general: Two AZD1222 doses significantly raised spike-specific TCR breadth and depth over controls. White British people made up most donors, females outnumbered males, and clonal diversity was possibly underestimated. AZD1222 recipients seropositive at baseline numbered only six.

This clone showed up just a few times. Its target is not known. Profiled with immunoSEQ multiplex PCR; TCRdb holds only in-frame clones, not every one. This table holds more than 110,000 clones, 80% to 95% found once. The input for sequencing was peripheral blood, taken on day 0 of AZD1222 vaccination. The sequence derives from an adult in good health.

The chain's CDR3 is CASSNGGNSGNTIYF. CDR3 DNA sequence: TGTGCCAGCAGTAATGGGGGCAACTCTGGAAACACCATATATTTT. The chain carries TRBV4-2 and TRBJ1-3; perhaps TRBD1 as D (6 bases). V was clipped by 6 bases and J by 0 bases, with 12 bases between them. CDR3 length equals 15 residues. Germline-derived CDR1 and CDR2 are LGHNA and YNFKEQ.